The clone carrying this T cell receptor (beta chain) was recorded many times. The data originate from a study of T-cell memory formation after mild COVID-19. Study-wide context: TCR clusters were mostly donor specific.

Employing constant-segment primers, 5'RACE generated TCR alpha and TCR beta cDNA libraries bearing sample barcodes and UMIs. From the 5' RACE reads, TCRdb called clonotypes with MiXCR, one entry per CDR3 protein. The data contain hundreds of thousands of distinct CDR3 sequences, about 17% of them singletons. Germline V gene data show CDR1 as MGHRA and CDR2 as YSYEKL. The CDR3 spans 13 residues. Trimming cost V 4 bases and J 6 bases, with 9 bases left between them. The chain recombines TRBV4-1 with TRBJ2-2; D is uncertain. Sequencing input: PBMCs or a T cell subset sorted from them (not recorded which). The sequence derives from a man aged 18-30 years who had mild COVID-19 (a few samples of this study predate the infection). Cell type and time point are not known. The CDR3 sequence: CASSPPGAGELFF. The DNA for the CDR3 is TGCGCCAGCAGCCCCCCTGGAGCCGGGGAGCTGTTTTTT.